This T cell receptor beta chain was obtained from a study of Ad26.COV2.S vaccination and SARS-CoV-2 variants. Background on the study: In the study, Ad26.COV2.S was injected intramuscularly once, or twice 56 days apart. General study results and limits: Those who received vaccine or placebo ended up with similar non-spike TCR breadth. Spike-specific CD8+ and CD4+ T cell responses reportedly showed substantial breadth after vaccination.

As for treatment: 15 to 20 received Ad26.COV2.S at low or high dose, single or two shots; about 5 received placebo; per-sample allocation not given. Sampling occurred on day 63 after the first vaccine or placebo injection. Generated by immunoSEQ multiplex PCR, the TCRdb table keeps only in-frame clones and is missing some. The data show some 340,000 clones, with approximately 80% seen just once and approximately 2.1% held by the top ten. Concerning this clone: The antigen remains unidentified.

This CDR3 is built from 16 residues. J was trimmed by 10 bases and V by 3 bases; bases with no gene match: 12. In germline, CDR1 is SGHRS, CDR2 YFSETQ. This TCR derives from a person between 18 and 65 years old who received the Ad26.COV2.S COVID-19 vaccine or a placebo. The rearrangement links TRBV5-1 to TRBJ1-6, with 8 bases aligning to TRBD1. The material was peripheral blood, obtained in a trial of Ad26.COV2.S vaccine versus placebo. CDR3 nucleotides: TGCGCCAGCAGCTCGGAGACAGGGGCCTTAGGCTCACCCCTCCACTTT. Protein: CASSSETGALGSPLHF. Using reference TRBV5-1 and TRBJ1-6 for the parts outside the CDR3, the full variable domain is KAGVTQTPRYLIKTRGQQVTLSCSPISGHRSVSWYQQTPGQGLQFLFEYFSETQRNKGNFPGRFSGRQFSNSRSEMNVSTLELGDSALYLCASSSETGALGSPLHFGNGTRLTVT.